Given below is one TCR beta chain in context. The data were taken from a study of shared clonotypes between healthy human individuals. Method: immunoSEQ multiplex PCR; TCRdb's copy keeps in-frame clones and lacks some. The profile shows roughly 2.5 million clones, around 90% of them singletons. V shed 6 bases and J shed 4 bases, with 18 bases lying between them. CDR1 and CDR2 (germline): SQVTM, ANQGSEA. The CDR3 runs 14 residues. V and J are TRBV29-1 and TRBJ1-2; D perhaps matches TRBD1 (5 bases). The sequence derives from a man younger than 35 in good health. Material: naive CD4+ T cells sorted from blood. Subset specified: CD45RA+ positively selected. CDR3 protein: CSVRPTTVLYGYTF. The CDR3 DNA reads as TGCAGCGTGCGACCTACGACAGTGCTCTATGGCTACACCTTC.